This is a list of T cell receptor beta chains from one sample in a study of graft-versus-host responses after intestinal transplantation. TCRdb keeps only in-frame clones here, not all; method: immunoSEQ multiplex PCR. The sample lists about 9,700 clones, approximately 30% occurring once. The sequenced sample was alloreactive CD4+ T cells from a mixed lymphocyte reaction culture, obtained before transplantation. The receptors derive from a human patient who was an organ donor for intestinal transplantation. Both conserved end residues are part of each CDR3. D genes are given only for firm matches. Size is omitted from some rows. Given values are once, few, many or a class for expanded clones.

few | TRBJ2-1 | TRBV11-2 | TRBD2 | TGTGCCAGCAGCTTAGGAGCGGGACGCTTCAATGAGCAGTTCTTC | CASSLGAGRFNEQFF
few | TRBJ1-1 | TRBV7-9 | - | TGTGCCAGCAGCCCCGGGACGGCCATTAAAGTCCACACTGAAGCTTTCTTT | CASSPGTAIKVHTEAFF
medium-sized | TRBJ1-1 | TRBV9 | - | TGTGCCAGCAGCTACCAGGGGTCAGGCACTGAAGCTTTCTTT | CASSYQGSGTEAFF
- | TRBJ2-7 | TRBV28 | TRBD1 | TGTGCCAGCAGATACCCGGGACAGGCCTACGAGCAGTACTTC | CASRYPGQAYEQYF
- | TRBJ2-7 | TRBV28 | - | TGTGCCAGCAGTGACTCGGCGGGGTACGAGCAGTACTTC | CASSDSAGYEQYF
few | TRBJ1-2 | TRBV12-5 | - | TGTGCTACCGCCCTGGGGGCTAGAGGCTACACCTTC | CATALGARGYTF
- | TRBJ1-5 | TRBV4-1 | - | TGCGCCAGCAGCCAAGATCCAGCCGGTCCCGGCCCTAATCAGCCCCAGCATTTT | CASSQDPAGPGPNQPQHF
few | TRBJ2-1 | TRBV6-6 | TRBD2 | TGTGCCAGCACACAAGCGGGGGGTTACAATGAGCAGTTCTTC | CASTQAGGYNEQFF
- | TRBJ2-3 | TRBV5-1 | TRBD1 | TGCGCCAGCAGCTCCCAGACAGGGGGAGTAGATACGCAGTATTTT | CASSSQTGGVDTQYF
few | TRBJ2-7 | TRBV7-9 | - | TGTGCCAGCAGCTTAGGCGGGTTAGGGGGGGGCGACGAGCAGTACTTC | CASSLGGLGGGDEQYF
- | TRBJ2-7 | TRBV7-2 | TRBD1 | TGTGCCAGCAGCGATCGGGACAGACACTCCTACGAGCAGTACTTC | CASSDRDRHSYEQYF
- | TRBJ2-5 | TRBV29-1 | - | TGCAGCGTATCGGGAGAGACCCAGTACTTC | CSVSGETQYF
- | TRBJ2-7 | TRBV6-5 | - | TGTGCCACACAAGGCGAATCCTACGAGCAGTACTTC | CATQGESYEQYF
few | TRBJ2-1 | TRBV2 | TRBD1 | TGTGCCAGCAGAATACCCGGACAGGGGAACAATGAGCAGTTCTTC | CASRIPGQGNNEQFF
medium-sized | TRBJ1-4 | TRBV2 | - | TGTGCCAGCACACAGGGACGCAATGAAAAACTGTTTTTT | CASTQGRNEKLFF
few | TRBJ2-5 | TRBV5-1 | - | TGCGCCAGCAGCTGGGACACCGAAGAGACCCAGTACTTC | CASSWDTEETQYF
medium-sized | TRBJ2-5 | TRBV18 | TRBD1 | TGTGCCAGCTCACCACGTCCAGGGGGCGTGGAGACCCAGTACTTC | CASSPRPGGVETQYF
few | TRBJ2-7 | TRBV29-1 | - | TGCAGCGTTGCAGGGTTGGGAGAGCAGTACTTC | CSVAGLGEQYF